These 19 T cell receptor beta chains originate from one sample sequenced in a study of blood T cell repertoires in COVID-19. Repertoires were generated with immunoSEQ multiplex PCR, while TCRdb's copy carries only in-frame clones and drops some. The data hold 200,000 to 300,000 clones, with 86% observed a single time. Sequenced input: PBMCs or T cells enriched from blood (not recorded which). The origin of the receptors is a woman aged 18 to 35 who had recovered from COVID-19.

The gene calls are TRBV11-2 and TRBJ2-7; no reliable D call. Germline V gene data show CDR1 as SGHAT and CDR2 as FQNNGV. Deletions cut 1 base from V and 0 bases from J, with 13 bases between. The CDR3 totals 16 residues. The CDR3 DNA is TGTGCCAGCAGCTTAGGGTACAATCTTGGCTCCTACGAGCAGTACTTC. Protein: CASSLGYNLGSYEQYF.

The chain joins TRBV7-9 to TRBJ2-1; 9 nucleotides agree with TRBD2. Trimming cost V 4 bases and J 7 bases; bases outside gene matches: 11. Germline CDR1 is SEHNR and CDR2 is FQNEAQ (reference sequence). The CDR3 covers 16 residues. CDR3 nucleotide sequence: TGTGCCAGCAGCTCACCCCGACTAGCGGTTCGAAATGAGCAGTTCTTC. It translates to CASSSPRLAVRNEQFF. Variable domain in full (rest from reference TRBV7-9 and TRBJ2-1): DTGVSQNPRHKITKRGQNVTFRCDPISEHNRLYWYRQTLGQGPEFLTYFQNEAQLEKSRLLSDRFSAERPKGSFSTLEIQRTEQGDSAMYLCASSSPRLAVRNEQFFGPGTRLTVL.

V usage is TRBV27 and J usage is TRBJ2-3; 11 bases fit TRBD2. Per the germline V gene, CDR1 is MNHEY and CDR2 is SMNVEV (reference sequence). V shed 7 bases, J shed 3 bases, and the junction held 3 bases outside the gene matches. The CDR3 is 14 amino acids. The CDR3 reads CASTIAGGTDTQYF. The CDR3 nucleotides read TGTGCCAGCACGATAGCGGGAGGGACAGATACGCAGTATTTT.

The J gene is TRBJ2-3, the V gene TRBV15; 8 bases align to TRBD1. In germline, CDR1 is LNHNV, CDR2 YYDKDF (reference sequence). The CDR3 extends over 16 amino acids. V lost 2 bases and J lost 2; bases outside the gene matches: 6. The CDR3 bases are TGTGCCACCAGCAGAACTGACAGGGGACCCACAGATACGCAGTATTTT. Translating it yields CATSRTDRGPTDTQYF.

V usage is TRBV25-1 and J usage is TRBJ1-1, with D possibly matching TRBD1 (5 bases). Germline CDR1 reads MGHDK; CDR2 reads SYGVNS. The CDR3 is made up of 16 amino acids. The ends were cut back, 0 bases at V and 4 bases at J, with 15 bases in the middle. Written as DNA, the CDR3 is TGTGCCAGCAGTGAATATGGGAGGGGTGGTAGCACTGAAGCTTTCTTT. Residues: CASSEYGRGGSTEAFF. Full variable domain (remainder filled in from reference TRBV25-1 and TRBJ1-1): EADIYQTPRYLVIGTGKKITLECSQTMGHDKMYWYQQDPGMELHLIHYSYGVNSTEKGDLSSESTVSRIRTEHFPLTLESARPSHTSQYLCASSEYGRGGSTEAFFGQGTRLTVV.

CDR3: CASSSDRASNYGYTF. As DNA, the CDR3 is TGTGCCAGCAGCTCAGACAGGGCGTCTAACTATGGCTACACCTTC. The chain couples TRBV7-9 to TRBJ1-2, with 7 bases lining up with TRBD1. V lost 4 bases to trimming and J lost 0 bases; unmatched junction nucleotides: 5. CDR1 and CDR2 from the germline V gene are SEHNR and FQNEAQ (reference sequence). The CDR3 extends over 15 amino acids.

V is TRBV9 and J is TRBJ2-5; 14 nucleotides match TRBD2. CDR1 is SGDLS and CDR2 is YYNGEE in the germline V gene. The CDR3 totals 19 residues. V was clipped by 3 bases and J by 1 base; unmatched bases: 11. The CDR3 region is CASSAIGGGLAGGQETQYF. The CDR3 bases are TGTGCCAGCAGCGCAATCGGAGGTGGACTAGCGGGGGGCCAAGAGACCCAGTACTTC.

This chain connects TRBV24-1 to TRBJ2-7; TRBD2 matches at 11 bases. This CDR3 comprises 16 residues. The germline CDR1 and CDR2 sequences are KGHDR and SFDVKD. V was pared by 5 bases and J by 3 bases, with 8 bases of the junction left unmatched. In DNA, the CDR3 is TGTGCCACCAGTGCGCCGGGGACTAGCGGCCACTACGAGCAGTACTTC. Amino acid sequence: CATSAPGTSGHYEQYF.

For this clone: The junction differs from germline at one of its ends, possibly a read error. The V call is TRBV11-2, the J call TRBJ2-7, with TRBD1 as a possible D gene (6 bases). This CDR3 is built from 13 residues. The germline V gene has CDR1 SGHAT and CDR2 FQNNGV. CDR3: CASSLEGRGISNF. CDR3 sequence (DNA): TGTGCCAGCAGCTTAGAGGGCAGGGGCATCTCGAACTTC.

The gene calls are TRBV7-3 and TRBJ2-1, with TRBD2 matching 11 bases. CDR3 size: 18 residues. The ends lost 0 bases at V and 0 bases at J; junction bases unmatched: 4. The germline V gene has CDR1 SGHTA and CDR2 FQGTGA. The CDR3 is CASSLTGTSGSSYNEQFF. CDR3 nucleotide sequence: TGTGCCAGCAGCTTAACGGGTACTAGCGGGAGCTCCTACAATGAGCAGTTCTTC.

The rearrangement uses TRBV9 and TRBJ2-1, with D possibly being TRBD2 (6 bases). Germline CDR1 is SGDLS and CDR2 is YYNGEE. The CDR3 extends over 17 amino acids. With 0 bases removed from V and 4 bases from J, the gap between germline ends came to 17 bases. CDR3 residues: CASSVAGGILFYNEQFF. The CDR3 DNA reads TGTGCCAGCAGCGTAGCGGGCGGGATCTTGTTTTACAATGAGCAGTTCTTC.

DNA of the CDR3: TGTGCCAGCAGTAGCGGGAGCTCCTACAATGAGCAGTTCTTC. This translates into CASSSGSSYNEQFF. This chain links TRBV6-2 or TRBV6-3 with TRBJ2-1; 8 nucleotides agree with TRBD2. V lost 5 bases and J lost 0; bases outside the gene matches: 0. The CDR3 extends over 14 amino acids. Germline V CDR1 and CDR2: MNHEY, SVGEGT.

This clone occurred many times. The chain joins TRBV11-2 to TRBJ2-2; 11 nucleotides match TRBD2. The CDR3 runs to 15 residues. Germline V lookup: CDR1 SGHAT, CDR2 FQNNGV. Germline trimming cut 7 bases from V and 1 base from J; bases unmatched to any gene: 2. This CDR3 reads CASTLAGGNTGELFF. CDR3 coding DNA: TGTGCCAGCACCCTAGCGGGGGGGAACACCGGGGAGCTGTTTTTT.

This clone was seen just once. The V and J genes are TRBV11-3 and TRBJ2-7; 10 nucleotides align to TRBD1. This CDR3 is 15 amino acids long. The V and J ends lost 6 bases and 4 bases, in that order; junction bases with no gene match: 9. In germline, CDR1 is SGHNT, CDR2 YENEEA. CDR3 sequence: CASSRRDRGSYEQYF. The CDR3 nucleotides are TGTGCCAGCAGTCGCCGGGACAGGGGCTCTTACGAGCAGTACTTC.

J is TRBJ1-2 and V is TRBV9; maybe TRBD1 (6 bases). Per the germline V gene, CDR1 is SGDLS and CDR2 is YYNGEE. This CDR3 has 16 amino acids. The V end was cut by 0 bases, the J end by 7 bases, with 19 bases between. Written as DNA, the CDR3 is TGTGCCAGCAGCGTAGCTAAAGAAAGGGAAGGGGGTGGCTACACCTTC. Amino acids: CASSVAKEREGGGYTF.

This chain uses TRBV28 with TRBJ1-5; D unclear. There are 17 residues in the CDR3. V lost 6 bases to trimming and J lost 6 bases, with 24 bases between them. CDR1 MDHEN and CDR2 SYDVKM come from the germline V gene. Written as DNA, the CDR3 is TGTGCCAGCAGGTCCAAGACGGGATACGATACGGGTCAGCCCCAGCATTTT. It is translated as CASRSKTGYDTGQPQHF.

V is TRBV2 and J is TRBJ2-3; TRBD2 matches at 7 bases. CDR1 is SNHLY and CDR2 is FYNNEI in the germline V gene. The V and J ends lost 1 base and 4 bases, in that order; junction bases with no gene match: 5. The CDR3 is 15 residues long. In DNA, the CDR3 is TGTGCCAGCAGTGAAGTAGGGAGGGTGCCAGATACGCAGTATTTT. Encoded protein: CASSEVGRVPDTQYF.

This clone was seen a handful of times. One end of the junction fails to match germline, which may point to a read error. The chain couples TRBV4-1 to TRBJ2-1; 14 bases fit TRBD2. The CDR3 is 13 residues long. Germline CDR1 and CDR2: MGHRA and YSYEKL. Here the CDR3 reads CASSQGTSGSPVF. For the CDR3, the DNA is TGCGCCAGCAGCCAGGGGACTAGCGGGAGCCCGGTCTTC.

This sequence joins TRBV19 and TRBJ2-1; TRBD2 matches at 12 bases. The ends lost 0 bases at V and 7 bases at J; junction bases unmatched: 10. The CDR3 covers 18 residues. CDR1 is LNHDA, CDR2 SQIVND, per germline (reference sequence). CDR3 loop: CASSIDRASGGAYNEQFF. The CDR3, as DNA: TGTGCCAGTAGTATAGATAGGGCTAGCGGGGGGGCTTATAATGAGCAGTTCTTC.